This T cell receptor (beta chain) was identified in a study of blood T cell repertoires in COVID-19. Study information: COVID-19 samples, acute and convalescent, were from the United States, Italy and Spain. From T cells, B-cell-depleted T cells, or PBMCs came the material, which was cDNA or gDNA.

This CDR3 has 15 amino acids. Germline lookup yields CDR1 LNHDA and CDR2 SQIVND (reference sequence). V lost 5 bases and J 3 bases, leaving 14 bases between the germline ends. In the authors' methods: Researchers report that nucleated cell counts were estimated from reference gene primer amplification. Assay: immunoSEQ multiplex PCR; the TCRdb copy retains only in-frame clones and omits some. Clone size and V and J calls were adopted from that table, with D and trimming inferred from the DNA. The repertoire consists of more than 85,000 clones, with roughly 82% occurring once and the leading ten covering roughly 25%.

The receptor was isolated from a man in his 60s with acute or convalescent COVID-19. Source material: peripheral blood. The chain couples TRBV19 to TRBJ2-4; D perhaps matches TRBD1 (6 bases). CDR3 DNA: TGTGCCAGTAGTGGGCAGGGGTTGGGCAAAAACATTCAGTACTTC. Amino acids: CASSGQGLGKNIQYF.